The present T cell receptor beta chain was sequenced within a study of T cells in Graves' hyperthyroidism and ophthalmopathy. The source material, RNA transcripts, was used to amplify TCR beta CDR3 regions. HTBI primers were used for first-round RT-PCR of the TCR CDR3. TCRdb reprocessed the multiplex PCR reads with MiXCR, giving one entry per CDR3 protein. Among some 720,000 distinct CDR3 sequences, roughly 17% were seen once, and the ten largest hold 8.4%. The sequencing sample was made of blood. This TCR was sampled from a man aged 18 to 29 with Graves' hyperthyroidism.

CDR3 region: CSAKNTGGGNTIYF. CDR3 coding DNA: TGCAGTGCTAAGAACACCGGTGGTGGAAACACCATATATTTT. J is TRBJ1-3 and V is TRBV20-1, with D unresolved. Germline CDR1 is DFQATT and CDR2 is SNEGSKA (reference sequence). The CDR3 runs 14 residues. Deletions cut 4 bases from V and 3 bases from J, with 13 bases between.